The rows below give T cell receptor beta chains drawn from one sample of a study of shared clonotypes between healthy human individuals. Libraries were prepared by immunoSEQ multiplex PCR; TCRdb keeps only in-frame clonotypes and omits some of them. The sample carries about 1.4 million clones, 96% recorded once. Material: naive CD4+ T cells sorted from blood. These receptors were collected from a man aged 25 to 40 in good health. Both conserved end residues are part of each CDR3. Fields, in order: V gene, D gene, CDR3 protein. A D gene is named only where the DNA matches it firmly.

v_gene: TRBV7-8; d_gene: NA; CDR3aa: CASSALSVRFLAKNIQYF
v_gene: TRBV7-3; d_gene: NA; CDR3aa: CASNETTSWRANEKLFF
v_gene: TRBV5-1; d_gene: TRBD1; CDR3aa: CASSSWDRPYEQYF
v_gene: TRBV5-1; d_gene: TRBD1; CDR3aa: CASSPGQGYGYTF
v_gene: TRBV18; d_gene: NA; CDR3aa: CASSEGLNTEAFF
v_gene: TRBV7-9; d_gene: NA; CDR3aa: CASSSASGTEAFF
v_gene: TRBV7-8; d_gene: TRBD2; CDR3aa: CASSLLAGVGIQYF
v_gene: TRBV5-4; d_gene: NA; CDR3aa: CASSLAGSDQYF
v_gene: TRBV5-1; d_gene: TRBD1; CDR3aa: CASSSQGTDTQYF
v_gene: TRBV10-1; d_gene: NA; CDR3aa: CASSESINQPQHF
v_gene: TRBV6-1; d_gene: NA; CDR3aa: CASSEELGLQETQYF
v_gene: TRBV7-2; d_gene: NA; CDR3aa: CASSSDGSNQPQHF
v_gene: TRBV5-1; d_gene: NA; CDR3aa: CASSLLVPQMETQYF
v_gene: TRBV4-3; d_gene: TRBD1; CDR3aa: CASSHSGQGPWEQYF
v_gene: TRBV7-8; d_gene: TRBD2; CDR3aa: CASSLRLAGANTGELFF
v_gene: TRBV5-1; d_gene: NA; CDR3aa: CASSLAGPQGTDTQYF
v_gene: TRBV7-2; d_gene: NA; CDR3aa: CASSLLTGGGYTF
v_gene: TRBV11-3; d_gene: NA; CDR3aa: CASSLDSNTGELFF
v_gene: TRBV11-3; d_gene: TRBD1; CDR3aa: CASSPGTGGQKSYNEQFF
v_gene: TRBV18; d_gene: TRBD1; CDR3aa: CASSTGQGREQYF
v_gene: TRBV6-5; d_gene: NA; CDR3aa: CASSYFGSSGNTIYF
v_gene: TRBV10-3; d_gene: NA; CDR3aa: CAISESGNLKHF
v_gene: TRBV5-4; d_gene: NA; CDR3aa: CASSLAVDRTNEKLFF
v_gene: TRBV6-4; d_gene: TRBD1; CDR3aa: CASTRPPSGQGRYQPQHF
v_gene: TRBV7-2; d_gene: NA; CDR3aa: CASSLGSDRYEQYF
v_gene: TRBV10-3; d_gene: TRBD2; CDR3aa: CAIRLAGVVEQYF
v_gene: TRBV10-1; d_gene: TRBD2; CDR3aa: CASSETSGYTDTQYF
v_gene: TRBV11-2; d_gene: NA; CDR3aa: CASSEWDQPQHF
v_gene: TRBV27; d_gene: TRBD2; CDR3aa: CASSPTWTSGSNEQFF
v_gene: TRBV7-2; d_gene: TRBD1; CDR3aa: CASSLGQGAHSGGYTF
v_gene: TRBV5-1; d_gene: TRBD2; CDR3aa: CASSLLTSGTYNEQFF
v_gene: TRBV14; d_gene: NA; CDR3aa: CASSQEGWRSYEQYF
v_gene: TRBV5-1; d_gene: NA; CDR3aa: CASSLERAGETQYF
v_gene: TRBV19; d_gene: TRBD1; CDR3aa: CASSSPGQGNYGYTF
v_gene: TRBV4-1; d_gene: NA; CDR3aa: CASSQISSTGEQYF
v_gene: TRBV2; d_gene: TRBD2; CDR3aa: CASSEDRLAGSEQFF
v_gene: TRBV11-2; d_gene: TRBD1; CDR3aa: CASSSSDRVGSEAFF
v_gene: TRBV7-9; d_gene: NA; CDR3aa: CASSLGSGFHEQYF
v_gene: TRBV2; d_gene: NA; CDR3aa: CASSATGPTGYTF
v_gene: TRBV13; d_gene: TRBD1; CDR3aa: CASSLKGQGTGNTIYF
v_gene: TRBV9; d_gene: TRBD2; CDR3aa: CASRGGRGTGELFF
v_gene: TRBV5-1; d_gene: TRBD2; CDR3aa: CASSLVPSGGNNEQFF
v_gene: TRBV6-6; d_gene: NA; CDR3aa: CASTPGTKSTDTQYF